This is a list of T cell receptor beta chains from one sample in a study of vaccination and CD4 T cells after COVID-19. These receptors have no identified antigens. TCRdb re-derived calls from the PCR reads in MiXCR, one entry per CDR3 protein. Of some 11,000 distinct CDR3 sequences in the sample, approximately 58% were seen once. Sequencing was done on a sample of CD4+ T cells from blood, cultured in vitro. The receptor set was obtained from a human donor who had recovered from COVID-19. The CDR3 runs from the conserved cysteine through the conserved F or W. The D gene is left open where the match is weak. Where a row states a size, it is once, few, many or the class of an expanded clone; other rows omit it.

J: TRBJ1-2; D: NA; length: 11; V: TRBV21-1; size: NA; CDR3: CASSKLGGYTF; DNA: TGTGCCAGCAGCAAACTCGGTGGCTACACCTTC
J: TRBJ1-5; D: NA; length: 14; V: TRBV7-9; size: few; CDR3: CASSLGRDGKPQHF; DNA: TGTGCCAGCAGCTTAGGCAGGGATGGTAAGCCCCAGCATTTT
J: TRBJ1-2; D: NA; length: 16; V: TRBV20-1; size: few; CDR3: CSAREGPWGTGASDTF; DNA: NA
J: TRBJ2-1; D: NA; length: 17; V: TRBV28; size: NA; CDR3: CASSFEGAGGGKNEQFF; DNA: TGTGCCAGCAGTTTTGAGGGGGCAGGGGGAGGCAAGAATGAGCAGTTCTTC
J: TRBJ1-2; D: NA; length: 13; V: TRBV20-1; size: NA; CDR3: CSARPLGRGGYTF; DNA: TGCAGTGCAAGGCCCTTAGGGAGGGGTGGCTACACCTTC
J: TRBJ2-5; D: TRBD1; length: 15; V: TRBV27; size: NA; CDR3: CASSGYKTGIETQYF; DNA: TGTGCCAGCAGCGGGTATAAGACAGGGATAGAGACCCAGTACTTC
J: TRBJ2-5; D: TRBD2; length: 17; V: TRBV28; size: NA; CDR3: CASSLAGASAPQETQYF; DNA: TGTGCCAGCAGCCTAGCGGGAGCGTCGGCACCCCAAGAGACCCAGTACTTC
J: TRBJ2-7; D: NA; length: 14; V: TRBV19; size: NA; CDR3: CASSPGDNSYEQYF; DNA: TGTGCCAGTAGTCCGGGGGACAACTCCTACGAGCAGTACTTC
J: TRBJ2-7; D: NA; length: 15; V: TRBV20-1; size: few; CDR3: CSARVGSPVTYEQYF; DNA: TGCAGTGCTAGAGTAGGGTCCCCAGTTACCTACGAGCAGTACTTC
J: TRBJ1-2; D: NA; length: 11; V: TRBV28; size: NA; CDR3: CASSLKVGYTF; DNA: TGTGCCAGCAGTTTAAAAGTGGGCTACACCTTC
J: TRBJ1-1; D: NA; length: 13; V: TRBV20-1; size: NA; CDR3: CSAGTTDRFEAFF; DNA: TGCAGTGCTGGGACTACAGACAGGTTTGAAGCTTTCTTT
J: TRBJ2-1; D: NA; length: 13; V: TRBV6-2/TRBV6-3; size: NA; CDR3: CASSYLDVNEQFF; DNA: TGTGCCAGCAGTTACCTCGACGTCAATGAGCAGTTCTTC
J: TRBJ2-1; D: NA; length: 14; V: TRBV15; size: NA; CDR3: CATGLGSSYNEQFF; DNA: TGTGCCACCGGGTTAGGGAGCTCCTACAATGAGCAGTTCTTC
J: TRBJ2-7; D: NA; length: 13; V: TRBV10-3; size: NA; CDR3: CASRRGLAYEQYF; DNA: TGTGCCAGCAGAAGGGGACTGGCCTACGAGCAGTACTTC
J: TRBJ2-5; D: NA; length: 17; V: TRBV10-3; size: NA; CDR3: CAISEQRRARGKETQYF; DNA: TGTGCCATCAGTGAACAACGAAGGGCAAGGGGCAAGGAGACCCAGTACTTC
J: TRBJ1-2; D: NA; length: 11; V: TRBV6-5; size: few; CDR3: CASSSLGGYTF; DNA: TGTGCCAGCAGTTCCCTCGGGGGCTACACCTTC
J: TRBJ1-6; D: NA; length: 13; V: TRBV30; size: NA; CDR3: CAWSRDTNSPLHF; DNA: TGTGCCTGGAGTAGGGACACTAATTCACCCCTCCACTTT
J: TRBJ1-2; D: TRBD1; length: 14; V: TRBV7-9; size: NA; CDR3: CASSFWDRDNGYTF; DNA: TGTGCCAGCAGCTTTTGGGACAGGGATAATGGCTACACCTTC
J: TRBJ1-2; D: NA; length: 20; V: TRBV6-1; size: NA; CDR3: CASSEGSLRGGGLLVPGYTF; DNA: TGTGCCAGCAGTGAGGGATCCCTAAGGGGGGGCGGACTTTTGGTTCCCGGCTACACCTTC
J: TRBJ1-6; D: TRBD1; length: 13; V: TRBV20-1; size: NA; CDR3: CSARGDSNSPLHF; DNA: TGCAGTGCTAGGGGGGACAGTAATTCACCCCTCCACTTT
J: TRBJ2-7; D: TRBD1; length: 16; V: TRBV5-4; size: NA; CDR3: CASSLGYGTANYEQYF; DNA: TGTGCCAGCAGCTTGGGGTACGGGACAGCAAACTACGAGCAGTACTTC
J: TRBJ2-7; D: NA; length: 13; V: TRBV20-1; size: NA; CDR3: CSATGTRNYEQYF; DNA: TGCAGTGCGACCGGGACTCGTAACTACGAGCAGTACTTC
J: TRBJ2-7; D: TRBD1; length: 13; V: TRBV7-9; size: once; CDR3: CASSPRTGGQQYF; DNA: TGTGCCAGCAGCCCCCGGACAGGGGGCCAGCAGTACTTC
J: TRBJ2-1; D: TRBD1; length: 14; V: TRBV6-2/TRBV6-3; size: NA; CDR3: CASIRDRVFNEQFF; DNA: TGTGCCAGCATCCGGGACAGGGTATTCAATGAGCAGTTCTTC
J: TRBJ2-6; D: TRBD1; length: 15; V: TRBV20-1; size: NA; CDR3: CSVKHRGSGANVLTF; DNA: TGCAGTGTAAAACACAGGGGGTCTGGGGCCAACGTCCTGACTTTC
J: TRBJ2-7; D: TRBD2; length: 15; V: TRBV20-1; size: NA; CDR3: CSARGAGELPYEQYF; DNA: TGCAGTGCTAGGGGAGCGGGAGAGCTTCCCTACGAGCAGTACTTC
J: TRBJ1-1; D: TRBD1; length: 15; V: TRBV28; size: few; CDR3: CASSATGGAHTEAFF; DNA: TGTGCCAGCAGTGCGACAGGGGGCGCTCACACTGAAGCTTTCTTT
J: TRBJ2-7; D: NA; length: 14; V: TRBV6-5; size: NA; CDR3: CASSSPGTHYEQYF; DNA: TGTGCCAGCAGTTCCCCCGGGACACACTACGAGCAGTACTTC
J: TRBJ2-7; D: TRBD2; length: 15; V: TRBV7-2; size: NA; CDR3: CASSDTSGSRYEQYF; DNA: TGTGCCAGCAGCGACACTAGCGGGAGTCGCTACGAGCAGTACTTC
J: TRBJ2-7; D: NA; length: 13; V: TRBV28; size: few; CDR3: CASRPTGSYEQYF; DNA: TGTGCCAGCCGGCCCACTGGGTCCTACGAGCAGTACTTC
J: TRBJ2-3; D: TRBD2; length: 17; V: TRBV20-1; size: NA; CDR3: CSARGPWTSGRTDTQYF; DNA: TGCAGTGCTAGAGGGCCTTGGACTAGCGGGAGGACAGATACGCAGTATTTT
J: TRBJ1-1; D: NA; length: 11; V: TRBV6-1; size: NA; CDR3: CASSRETRAFF; DNA: TGTGCCAGCAGTCGAGAGACTCGTGCTTTCTTT
J: TRBJ2-2; D: NA; length: 14; V: TRBV6-5; size: NA; CDR3: CASSYAQGTGELFF; DNA: TGTGCCAGCAGTTACGCCCAGGGGACCGGGGAGCTGTTTTTT
J: TRBJ1-2; D: NA; length: 14; V: TRBV12-3/TRBV12-4; size: NA; CDR3: CASSLTGPLYGYTF; DNA: TGTGCCAGCAGCCTCACCGGCCCCCTCTATGGCTACACCTTC
J: TRBJ1-6; D: NA; length: 14; V: TRBV20-1; size: few; CDR3: CSAPDRLYNSPLHF; DNA: TGCAGTGCTCCAGACCGGTTATATAATTCACCCCTCCACTTT
J: TRBJ2-7; D: NA; length: 16; V: TRBV24-1; size: NA; CDR3: CATSDPRGRVPYEQYF; DNA: TGTGCCACCAGTGATCCCCGGGGCAGGGTCCCCTACGAGCAGTACTTC
J: TRBJ2-5; D: TRBD2; length: 18; V: TRBV11-2; size: NA; CDR3: CASSLSSGRVGMWETQYF; DNA: TGTGCCAGCAGCTTGTCTAGCGGGAGGGTGGGCATGTGGGAGACCCAGTACTTC
J: TRBJ1-2; D: NA; length: 12; V: TRBV20-1; size: NA; CDR3: CSATSETYGYTF; DNA: TGCAGTGCAACGTCCGAAACCTATGGCTACACCTTC
J: TRBJ2-3; D: NA; length: 17; V: TRBV27; size: NA; CDR3: CASSLSIRGSSTDTQYF; DNA: TGTGCCAGCAGTTTATCGATACGTGGGTCTAGCACAGATACGCAGTATTTT
J: TRBJ1-2; D: TRBD1; length: 14; V: TRBV12-3/TRBV12-4; size: NA; CDR3: CASSRPDRVYGYTF; DNA: TGTGCCAGCAGTCGCCCGGACAGGGTATATGGCTACACCTTC
J: TRBJ2-2; D: TRBD2; length: 20; V: TRBV4-2; size: NA; CDR3: CASSQRPGLAGGPFVGEQFF; DNA: TGTGCCAGCAGCCAACGCCCGGGACTAGCGGGAGGGCCGTTTGTCGGGGAGCAGTTTTTT
J: TRBJ1-5; D: NA; length: 16; V: TRBV6-5; size: once; CDR3: CASSYSDGGNYQPQHF; DNA: TGTGCCAGCAGTTACTCGGATGGGGGGAATTATCAGCCCCAGCATTTT
J: TRBJ2-2; D: NA; length: 15; V: TRBV19; size: NA; CDR3: CASSLGRANTGELFF; DNA: TGTGCCAGTAGTTTGGGCAGAGCGAACACCGGGGAGCTGTTTTTT
J: TRBJ2-7; D: TRBD1; length: 14; V: TRBV2; size: NA; CDR3: CASSRRTGDYEQYF; DNA: TGTGCCAGTTCTAGGCGGACAGGGGACTACGAGCAGTACTTC
J: TRBJ2-7; D: NA; length: 14; V: TRBV6-1; size: NA; CDR3: CASSDRWGLDEQYF; DNA: TGTGCCAGCAGTGACCGGTGGGGCTTGGACGAGCAGTACTTC
J: TRBJ2-7; D: TRBD1; length: 13; V: TRBV20-1; size: NA; CDR3: CSYLQNTGDEQYF; DNA: TGCAGTTACCTACAAAATACAGGGGACGAGCAGTACTTC
J: TRBJ2-1; D: NA; length: 16; V: TRBV6-5; size: NA; CDR3: CASSYSLEDSYNEQFF; DNA: TGTGCCAGCAGTTACTCCCTAGAAGACTCCTACAATGAGCAGTTCTTC
J: TRBJ2-7; D: NA; length: 16; V: TRBV5-1; size: NA; CDR3: CASRRAVPGGSYEQYF; DNA: TGCGCCAGCAGGCGGGCGGTGCCGGGTGGATCCTACGAGCAGTACTTC
J: TRBJ1-5; D: NA; length: 13; V: TRBV2; size: few; CDR3: CASSGQSNQPQHF; DNA: TGTGCCAGCAGTGGGCAGAGCAATCAGCCCCAGCATTTT
J: TRBJ2-1; D: TRBD2; length: 16; V: TRBV5-8; size: NA; CDR3: CASSRTSGRDYNEQFF; DNA: TGTGCCAGCAGCCGGACTAGCGGGAGAGACTACAATGAGCAGTTCTTC
J: TRBJ2-3; D: TRBD1; length: 16; V: TRBV27; size: few; CDR3: CASSNDRGVGTDTQYF; DNA: TGTGCCAGCAGCAACGACAGGGGCGTGGGCACAGATACGCAGTATTTT